The 21 T cell receptor beta chains below were found in one sample sequenced in a study of blood T cell repertoires in COVID-19. Profiled with immunoSEQ multiplex PCR; TCRdb holds only in-frame clones, not every one. The table lists 100,000 to 150,000 clones, 90% of them singletons. Specimen: peripheral blood. All receptors come from a woman in her sixties or seventies with COVID-19, enrolled during active disease.

This chain joins TRBV6-4 and TRBJ2-1; 9 nucleotides align to TRBD1. There are 14 residues in the CDR3. The V segment lost 6 bases and the J segment 7 bases; nucleotides outside the gene matches: 7. Germline V gene data show CDR1 as MRHNA and CDR2 as SNTAGT. The CDR3 coding sequence is TGTGCCAGCAGCCCGGGACAGGGTAGGAATGAGCAGTTCTTC. It translates to CASSPGQGRNEQFF.

The rearrangement uses TRBV5-4 and TRBJ2-2; no reliable D call. Germline V CDR1 and CDR2: SGHNT, YYREEE (reference sequence). The V gene lost 0 bases and the J gene lost 0 bases, with 6 bases spanning the gap. CDR3 length: 15 amino acids. DNA of the CDR3: TGTGCCAGCAGCTTGGACAGACCGAACACCGGGGAGCTGTTTTTT. Its translation is CASSLDRPNTGELFF. Combining the CDR3 with reference TRBV5-4 and TRBJ2-2 gives the whole variable domain ETGVTQSPTHLIKTRGQQVTLRCSSQSGHNTVSWYQQALGQGPQFIFQYYREEENGRGNFPPRFSGLQFPNYSSELNVNALELDDSALYLCASSLDRPNTGELFFGEGSRLTVL.

The chain uses TRBV6-5 and TRBJ1-3, with D possibly being TRBD1 (5 bases). The CDR3 extends over 14 amino acids. Germline V CDR1 and CDR2: MNHEY, SVGAGI. V was shortened by 6 bases and J by 4 bases, with 13 bases between the two germline ends. The CDR3 here is CASRKTGVGNTIYF. DNA of the CDR3: TGTGCCAGCAGGAAAACAGGAGTGGGAAACACCATATATTTT.

CDR3 amino acids: CAISAGTGGFYGYTF. CDR3 coding DNA: TGTGCCATCAGTGCCGGGACAGGAGGTTTCTATGGCTACACCTTC. This sequence joins TRBV10-3 and TRBJ1-2, with TRBD1 identical over 8 bases. The CDR3 extends over 15 amino acids. Trimming removed 4 bases from V and 4 bases from J; junction bases left unmatched: 8. The germline CDR1 and CDR2 sequences are ENHRY and SYGVKD.

The gene calls are TRBV4-3 and TRBJ1-1; D call uncertain. The CDR3 consists of 17 residues. Germline V gene sequence: CDR1 LGHNA, CDR2 YSLEER. V was trimmed by 0 bases and J by 1 base, leaving 15 bases between them. CDR3 protein: CASSQDMRVGGNTEAFF. The CDR3 DNA sequence: TGCGCCAGCAGCCAAGATATGAGGGTAGGCGGGAACACTGAAGCTTTCTTT.

The chain couples TRBV9 to TRBJ1-2; the D gene is possibly TRBD1 (5 bases). This CDR3 spans 14 amino acids. V lost 0 bases and J lost 4, with 10 bases in between. Germline CDR1 SGDLS, CDR2 YYNGEE. The CDR3 DNA is TGTGCCAGCAGCGTAGCGGGGGAGTCCTATGGCTACACCTTC. Amino acid sequence: CASSVAGESYGYTF. The full variable domain, its missing parts supplied by reference TRBV9 and TRBJ1-2, is DSGVTQTPKHLITATGQRVTLRCSPRSGDLSVYWYQQSLDQGLQFLIQYYNGEERAKGNILERFSAQQFPDLHSELNLSSLELGDSALYFCASSVAGESYGYTFGSGTRLTVV.

V is TRBV4-3 and J is TRBJ1-2; TRBD1 aligns across 7 bases. V was clipped by 0 bases and J by 3 bases; unmatched bases: 10. Germline V gene sequence: CDR1 LGHNA, CDR2 YSLEER. There are 17 residues in the CDR3. As DNA, the CDR3 is TGCGCCAGCAGCCAAGATTGGATAAAAGGGGGCCACTATGGCTACACCTTC. Amino acids: CASSQDWIKGGHYGYTF.

The V call is TRBV3-1 (or the pseudogene TRBV3-2), the J call TRBJ2-1; 10 bases are shared with TRBD1. CDR1 and CDR2 from the germline V gene are LGHDT and YNNKEL (reference sequence). This CDR3 comprises 15 residues. The V and J ends lost 0 bases and 8 bases, in that order; junction bases with no gene match: 4. The DNA of the CDR3 is TGTGCCAGCAGCCAAGAAGTGACAGGGGGCGATGAGCAGTTCTTC. It codes for CASSQEVTGGDEQFF.

This chain joins TRBV5-6 and TRBJ1-5; TRBD1 aligns across 7 bases. There are 15 residues in the CDR3. Germline V gene data show CDR1 as SGHDT and CDR2 as YYEEEE. The V segment lost 0 bases and the J segment 5 bases; nucleotides outside the gene matches: 5. The chain's CDR3 is CASSLGVRGDQPQHF. Here the CDR3 DNA reads TGTGCCAGCAGCTTGGGTGTCAGGGGGGATCAGCCCCAGCATTTT.

V usage is TRBV5-1 and J usage is TRBJ1-4; D is undetermined. The CDR3 consists of 14 residues. V was cut by 0 bases and J by 5 bases, with 8 bases left in between. Germline V gene data show CDR1 as SGHRS and CDR2 as YFSETQ. CDR3 residues: CASSLAGGNEKLFF. The CDR3 nucleotides are TGCGCCAGCAGCTTGGCAGGAGGGAATGAAAAACTGTTTTTT.

The chain is built from TRBV2 and TRBJ2-3; no firm D call. This CDR3 region has 14 residues. Trimming removed 8 bases from V and 0 bases from J, with 12 bases in between. Germline V lookup: CDR1 SNHLY, CDR2 FYNNEI. The CDR3 protein is CASFQASSTDTQYF. The CDR3 coding sequence is TGTGCCAGCTTTCAGGCGTCTAGCACAGATACGCAGTATTTT.

J is TRBJ2-2 and V is TRBV18; TRBD1 aligns across 9 bases. The CDR3 consists of 15 residues. Germline loops: CDR1 KGHSH, CDR2 LQKENI. Germline trimming cut 3 bases from V and 5 bases from J; bases unmatched to any gene: 4. The CDR3 region is CASSPTGGWTGELFF. CDR3 in DNA: TGTGCCAGCTCACCCACAGGGGGCTGGACCGGGGAGCTGTTTTTT.

The genes are TRBV19 and TRBJ2-7; 11 bases match TRBD1. The V gene end was trimmed by 6 bases and the J gene end by 3 bases; junction bases not matched to a gene: 10. The CDR3 is made up of 16 amino acids. Germline CDR1 and CDR2: LNHDA and SQIVND (reference sequence). The CDR3 here is CASSLSGGQGGYEQYF. The CDR3 nucleotides are TGTGCCAGTAGCCTTTCGGGGGGACAGGGGGGCTACGAGCAGTACTTC.

The V call is TRBV6-2 or TRBV6-3, the J call TRBJ2-4, with 8 positions matching TRBD2. This CDR3 spans 14 amino acids. Per germline, CDR1 MNHEY and CDR2 SVGEGT. V dropped 5 bases and J dropped 4; count of bases not matched to a gene: 4. CDR3 bases: TGTGCCAGCAGTCACGGGGGGGAGAAAAACATTCAGTACTTC. It is translated as CASSHGGEKNIQYF.

This chain connects TRBV6-5 to TRBJ2-5; the D gene is possibly TRBD1 (5 bases). The germline V gene encodes CDR1 MNHEY and CDR2 SVGAGI. The CDR3 is made up of 14 amino acids. The ends were cut back, 7 bases at V and 0 bases at J, with 12 bases in the middle. CDR3 loop: CASTQDNHQETQYF. The CDR3 nucleotides read TGTGCCAGCACTCAGGACAATCACCAAGAGACCCAGTACTTC.

The CDR3, as DNA: TGTGCCAGCAGCTCACATAAACAGTTCGCGTTTGGGGGGTTGGATGAGCAGTTCTTC. It is translated as CASSSHKQFAFGGLDEQFF. The chain recombines TRBV7-8 with TRBJ2-1; the D gene is possibly TRBD2 (6 bases). CDR3 length: 19 amino acids. Germline loops: CDR1 SGHVS, CDR2 FQNEAQ. V was pared by 4 bases and J by 8 bases, with 30 bases between. The variable domain in full, completed from reference TRBV7-8 and TRBJ2-1, reads GAGVSQSPRYKVAKRGQDVALRCDPISGHVSLFWYQQALGQGPEFLTYFQNEAQLDKSGLPSDRFFAERPEGSVSTLKIQRTQQEDSAVYLCASSSHKQFAFGGLDEQFFGPGTRLTVL.

This clone was observed once. The chain uses TRBV7-3 and TRBJ1-1; 12 positions match TRBD1. Germline CDR1 reads SGHTA; CDR2 reads FQGTGA. The CDR3 covers 19 residues. The junction had 11 bases not matched to a gene; V was cut back by 2 bases and J by 1 base. CDR3 DNA: TGTGCCAGCAGCTTAGGGAGTGTCGGGACAGGGGGCAGGAACACTGAAGCTTTCTTT. Its translation: CASSLGSVGTGGRNTEAFF.

This clone was found a few times. The chain combines TRBV27 with TRBJ1-2, with D tentatively TRBD1 (6 bases). Germline V gene sequence: CDR1 MNHEY, CDR2 SMNVEV (reference sequence). V shed 6 bases and J shed 3 bases, with 11 bases lying between them. This CDR3 region has 13 residues. Written as DNA, the CDR3 is TGTGCCAGCAGCCGAGACAGGCACTATGGCTACACCTTC. It encodes CASSRDRHYGYTF.

V gene TRBV6-2 or TRBV6-3 combines with J gene TRBJ1-2; 8 bases map to TRBD1. V was pared by 2 bases and J by 2 bases, with 7 bases of the junction left unmatched. The CDR3 loop spans 16 amino acids. The germline V gene has CDR1 MNHEY and CDR2 SVGEGT. The DNA of the CDR3 is TGTGCCAGCAGTTACCCCGCCCAGGGGGCCAACTATGGCTACACCTTC. This gives the protein CASSYPAQGANYGYTF.

The V gene is TRBV11-2, the J gene TRBJ1-6; TRBD1 might be the D (5 bases). CDR1 is SGHAT and CDR2 is FQNNGV in the germline V gene. The germline V and J ends were trimmed by 1 base and 6 bases, with 10 bases remaining between them. This CDR3 comprises 15 residues. The CDR3 sequence: CASSLGAGFNSPLHF. The CDR3 DNA reads as TGTGCCAGCAGCTTAGGGGCAGGGTTTAATTCACCCCTCCACTTT.

CDR3 sequence: CSASSEGYEQYF. The CDR3 DNA reads as TGCAGTGCTAGTTCCGAGGGCTACGAGCAGTACTTC. V is TRBV20-1 and J is TRBJ2-7; D perhaps matches TRBD2 (5 bases). V was cut by 3 bases and J by 3 bases, with 9 bases left in between. The CDR3 has 12 residues. CDR1 is DFQATT and CDR2 is SNEGSKA in the germline V gene (reference sequence).